Below, 19 T cell receptor beta chains from the same sample are listed, as sequenced in a study. TCRdb re-called the RT-PCR reads with MiXCR, one entry per CDR3 protein. The data contain hundreds of thousands of distinct CDR3 sequences, 12% to 15% of them singletons. Material: memory CD4+ T cells from blood. The receptors originated from a female donor in good health, serving as a healthy control.

The V call is TRBV11-3, the J call TRBJ2-2, with 7 bases fitting TRBD1. CDR3 length equals 14 residues. CDR1 and CDR2 from the germline V gene are SGHNT and YENEEA. V gave up 5 bases and J gave up 5 bases; unmatched junction bases: 5. The CDR3 bases are TGTGCCAGCAGCCCGATGACAGGGACCGGGGAGCTGTTTTTT. Translation gives CASSPMTGTGELFF.

This clonotype was found a few times. This rearrangement joins TRBV12-3 or TRBV12-4 to TRBJ2-5, with TRBD1 matching 9 bases. The CDR3 loop spans 14 amino acids. With V trimmed by 5 bases and J by 5 bases, 6 bases remained unmatched. As DNA, the CDR3 is TGTGCCAGCAGTGCTACAGGGGGCCGGGAGACCCAGTACTTC. Its translation is CASSATGGRETQYF.

This clonotype was seen ten or more times. The gene calls are TRBV10-3 and TRBJ2-7; no clear D. Germline CDR1 is ENHRY and CDR2 is SYGVKD. V was trimmed by 3 bases and J by 4 bases, leaving 10 bases between them. The CDR3 sequence is 13 residues long. CDR3 DNA: TGTGCCATCAGTGACCACATCCAATACGAGCAGTACTTC. Translating it yields CAISDHIQYEQYF.

This clonotype was counted only a few times. The J gene is TRBJ2-1, the V gene TRBV20-1, with TRBD2 matching 8 bases. There are 13 residues in the CDR3. Germline CDR1 DFQATT, CDR2 SNEGSKA (reference sequence). J was trimmed by 7 bases and V by 3 bases; bases with no gene match: 5. The CDR3 coding sequence is TGCAGTGCTAGCGGGAGGGCCATGAATGAGCAGTTCTTC. Translating gives CSASGRAMNEQFF.

This clonotype has just a few counts. In DNA form, the CDR3 reads TGTGCCAGCAGTACCCATGGGACAGGGAAACCGGTCACTGAAGCTTTCTTT. This sequence encodes CASSTHGTGKPVTEAFF. This rearrangement joins TRBV6-2 or TRBV6-3 to TRBJ1-1; 9 bases are a match to TRBD1. J lost 4 bases, V lost 5 bases, and 14 bases had no gene match. The CDR3 sequence is 17 residues long. Germline assignment: CDR1 MNHEY and CDR2 SVGEGT.

The chain is built from TRBV5-1 and TRBJ1-5; a weak D match, TRBD1 (6 bases). V shed 4 bases and J shed 3 bases, with 14 bases lying between them. The CDR3 loop spans 15 amino acids. The germline V gene encodes CDR1 SGHRS and CDR2 YFSETQ. This CDR3 reads CASSPGGGPNQPQHF. The CDR3 DNA reads TGCGCCAGCAGCCCCGGAGGGGGTCCCAATCAGCCCCAGCATTTT.

The chain carries TRBV7-8 and TRBJ2-1; 8 nucleotides align to TRBD2. The CDR3 has 14 residues. The J segment lost 4 bases and the V segment lost 6 bases, leaving 5 bases of the junction unmatched. The germline gives CDR1 SGHVS, CDR2 FQNEAQ. CDR3 sequence (DNA): TGTGCCAGCAGTCGGGAGGGAAATTACAATGAGCAGTTCTTC. Encoded protein: CASSREGNYNEQFF.

At least ten counts were recorded for this clonotype. The genes are TRBV6-6 and TRBJ1-1; D gene unclear. CDR1 is MNHNY, CDR2 SVGAGI, per germline (reference sequence). CDR3 length equals 12 residues. Trimming cost V 2 bases and J 3 bases, with 4 bases left between them. CDR3 coding DNA: TGTGCCAGCAGTTACAGGGACACTGAAGCTTTCTTT. It yields the protein CASSYRDTEAFF.

This clonotype was found a few times. The chain has TRBV15 and TRBJ1-1, with D perhaps matching TRBD1 (6 bases). Trimming removed 0 bases at V and 5 bases at J, with 13 bases between. The germline V gene has CDR1 LNHNV and CDR2 YYDKDF (reference sequence). This CDR3 is built from 15 residues. In DNA form, the CDR3 reads TGTGCCACCAGCAGAGATTTGGGGGCTCGAACTGAAGCTTTCTTT. Its protein product is CATSRDLGARTEAFF.

Ten or more counts support this clonotype. The chain is built from TRBV29-1 and TRBJ2-7; TRBD2 aligns across 7 bases. Unmatched junction bases numbered 9, after V lost 6 bases and J lost 1 base. Germline CDR1 reads SQVTM; CDR2 reads ANQGSEA. CDR3 length: 14 amino acids. In DNA form, the CDR3 reads TGCAGCGTCCTTGCGGGAGTTGATTCCTACGAGCAGTACTTC. This codes for CSVLAGVDSYEQYF.

This clonotype was seen a handful of times. This rearrangement joins TRBV7-3 to TRBJ2-3; 10 bases match TRBD2. CDR1 is SGHTA, CDR2 FQGTGA, per germline. Trimming cost V 2 bases and J 4 bases; bases outside gene matches: 12. CDR3 length: 18 residues. CDR3 DNA sequence: TGTGCCAGCAGCTTAGAGTCGGCTAGCGGGAGCAGTTCAGATACGCAGTATTTT. It codes for CASSLESASGSSSDTQYF.

There are a few counts of this clonotype. The chain couples TRBV20-1 to TRBJ2-1; TRBD2 might be the D (5 bases). The CDR3 runs 12 residues. The germline V and J ends were trimmed by 5 bases and 10 bases, with 15 bases remaining between them. From germline, CDR1 is DFQATT and CDR2 SNEGSKA (reference sequence). CDR3 residues: CSAWTGLGEQFF. CDR3 nucleotide sequence: TGCAGTGCTTGGACTGGCCTGGGCGAGCAGTTCTTC.

Ten or more counts support this clonotype. The V and J genes are TRBV5-1 and TRBJ2-3; perhaps TRBD1 as D (6 bases). Germline V gene data show CDR1 as SGHRS and CDR2 as YFSETQ. Trimming removed 5 bases from V and 3 bases from J, with 13 bases in between. The CDR3 runs 14 residues. The CDR3 DNA sequence: TGCGCCAGCAGTCCCGACAGGAGGACAGATACGCAGTATTTT. As protein: CASSPDRRTDTQYF.

Ten or more counts support this clonotype. The V call is TRBV5-1, the J call TRBJ1-2, with 8 bases fitting TRBD1. The CDR3 loop spans 13 amino acids. Germline V gives CDR1 SGHRS, CDR2 YFSETQ. The ends lost 2 bases at V and 7 bases at J; junction bases unmatched: 4. The CDR3 is CASSLSTGAGYTF. CDR3 coding DNA: TGCGCCAGCAGCTTATCGACAGGGGCTGGCTACACCTTC.

Only a few counts were recorded for this clonotype. The chain is built from TRBV20-1 and TRBJ2-3; maybe TRBD2 (6 bases). This CDR3 spans 12 amino acids. Germline CDR1 and CDR2: DFQATT and SNEGSKA (reference sequence). The ends were cut back, 5 bases at V and 3 bases at J, with 9 bases in the middle. The CDR3 DNA follows: TGCAGTGCTGGAAGCGGGACAGATACGCAGTATTTT. Protein: CSAGSGTDTQYF.

This clonotype was observed at least ten times. The rearrangement uses TRBV5-1 and TRBJ2-3; no reliable D call. This CDR3 region has 13 residues. Trimming cost V 5 bases and J 2 bases, with 9 bases left between them. The V gene's germline CDR1 is SGHRS and CDR2 YFSETQ. The CDR3 sequence is CASRVGDTDTQYF. CDR3 nucleotides: TGCGCCAGCAGGGTCGGAGACACAGATACGCAGTATTTT.

This clonotype turned up a few times. This chain uses TRBV20-1 with TRBJ2-5, with D possibly TRBD2 on 6 matching bases. The germline V gene has CDR1 DFQATT and CDR2 SNEGSKA (reference sequence). The CDR3 is 13 residues long. DNA for the CDR3: TGCAGGGGGCTAGCGCGATCCTCAGGGACCCAGTACTTC. It codes for CRGLARSSGTQYF.

The chain has TRBV15 and TRBJ2-1; 10 positions agree with TRBD1. The CDR3 contains 15 residues. The V gene's germline CDR1 is LNHNV and CDR2 YYDKDF (reference sequence). Losses at the gene ends were 0 bases for V and 10 bases for J; bases not matched to a gene: 6. CDR3 nucleotides: TGTGCCACCAGCAGAGATGGACGACAGGGGGCGGAGCAGTTCTTC. Translating gives CATSRDGRQGAEQFF. The entire variable domain, with the rest obtained from reference TRBV15 and TRBJ2-1, is as follows: DAMVIQNPRYQVTQFGKPVTLSCSQTLNHNVMYWYQQKSSQAPKLLFHYYDKDFNNEADTPDNFQSRRPNTSFCFLDIRSPGLGDTAMYLCATSRDGRQGAEQFFGPGTRLTVL.

There are many counts of this clonotype. The gene calls are TRBV5-1 and TRBJ2-3; D unresolved. Germline values: CDR1 SGHRS, CDR2 YFSETQ. This CDR3 spans 12 amino acids. V lost 4 bases and J lost 6, with 9 bases in between. CDR3 coding DNA: TGCGCCAGCAGCGCAGAAGATGATACGCAGTATTTT. This encodes CASSAEDDTQYF.